This T cell receptor (beta chain) was obtained from a study of shared clonotypes between healthy human individuals. As for the study in general: Per donor, CD8 memory used one plate, CD8 naive used two, CD4 memory used three and CD4 naive used three.

The protocol was immunoSEQ multiplex PCR, while the TCRdb copy is restricted to in-frame clones and leaves out a portion. The sample includes 950,000 to 1,100,000 clones, about 80% seen only once; the top ten take 0.5% to 0.65%. Everyone who donated was a Caucasian adult who lived in Nashville, Tennessee. CD4+ cells yielded CD45RA+ naive and CD45RA-negative memory subsets. In germline, CDR1 is SGHNT, CDR2 YENEEA. This CDR3 has 17 amino acids. V lost 3 bases and J lost 0, with 17 bases in between. The V and J genes are TRBV11-3 and TRBJ2-5, with D perhaps given as TRBD1 or TRBD2 (5 bases each). The sequenced sample consisted of memory CD4+ T cells from PBMCs. Subset indicated: CD45RA-negative fraction. The receptor comes from a man aged 18 to 30 in good health. Some clones in this sample may be carry-over from other donors' samples. The CDR3 DNA reads TGTGCCAGCAGCTTGATTCAGGGACCGAGGAACCAAGAGACCCAGTACTTC. It translates to CASSLIQGPRNQETQYF.